This entry features one T cell receptor beta chain sequence. Its antigen is not known. The sample originates from a study of radiation and T cells in renal cell carcinoma. Study outcomes and limitations: In blood, top tumor clones expanded by 2 weeks, shrinking by 4. No pretreatment tumor biopsies were available for baseline clonotypes.

Treatment meaning: 15 Gy SBRT to primary tumor, nephrectomy 4 weeks later. The CDR3 runs to 16 residues. Germline assignment: CDR1 MNHEY and CDR2 SVGAGI. V was clipped by 1 base and J by 2 bases; unmatched bases: 6. The table came from immunoSEQ multiplex PCR; TCRdb's copy has only in-frame clones and leaves some out. This repertoire shows fewer than 20,000 clones, around 55% found once; its top ten account for about 12%. The sequencing used tumor tissue, collected from a patient whose treatment included radiotherapy and nephrectomy. The gene calls are TRBV6-5 and TRBJ1-1, with 8 bases lining up with TRBD1. The source of this sequence is a man aged 50 to 59 with renal cell carcinoma. The CDR3 DNA reads TGTGCCAGCAGTTACTTGACAGGGGTGGATAACACTGAAGCTTTCTTT. This gives the protein CASSYLTGVDNTEAFF.